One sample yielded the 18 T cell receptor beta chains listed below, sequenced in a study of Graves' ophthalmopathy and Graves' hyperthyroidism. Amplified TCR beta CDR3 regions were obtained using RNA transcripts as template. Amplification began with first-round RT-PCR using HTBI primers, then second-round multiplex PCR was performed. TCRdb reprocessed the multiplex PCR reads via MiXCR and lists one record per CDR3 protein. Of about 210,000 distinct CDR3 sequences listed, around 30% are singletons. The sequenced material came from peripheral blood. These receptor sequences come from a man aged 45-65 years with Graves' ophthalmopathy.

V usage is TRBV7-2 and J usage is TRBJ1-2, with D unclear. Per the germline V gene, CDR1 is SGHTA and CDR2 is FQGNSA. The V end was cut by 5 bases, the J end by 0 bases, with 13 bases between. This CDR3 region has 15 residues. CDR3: CASSQTTVANYGYTF. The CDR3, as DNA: TGTGCCAGCAGCCAGACGACGGTAGCTAACTATGGCTACACCTTC.

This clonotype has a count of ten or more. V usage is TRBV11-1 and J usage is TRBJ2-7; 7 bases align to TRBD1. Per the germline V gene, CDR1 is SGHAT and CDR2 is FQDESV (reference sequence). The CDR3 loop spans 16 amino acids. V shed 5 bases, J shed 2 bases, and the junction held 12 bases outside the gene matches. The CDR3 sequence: CASSDRSGTVPYEQYF. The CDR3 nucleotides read TGTGCCAGCAGCGACCGTTCCGGGACAGTTCCCTACGAGCAGTACTTC.

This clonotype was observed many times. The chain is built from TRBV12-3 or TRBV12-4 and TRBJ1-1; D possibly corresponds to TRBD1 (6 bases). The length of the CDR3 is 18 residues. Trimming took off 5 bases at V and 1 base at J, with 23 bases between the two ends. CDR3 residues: CASSPIVGGVIRNTEAFF. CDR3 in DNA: TGTGCCAGCAGTCCTATCGTTGGGGGCGTGATTAGGAACACTGAAGCTTTCTTT.

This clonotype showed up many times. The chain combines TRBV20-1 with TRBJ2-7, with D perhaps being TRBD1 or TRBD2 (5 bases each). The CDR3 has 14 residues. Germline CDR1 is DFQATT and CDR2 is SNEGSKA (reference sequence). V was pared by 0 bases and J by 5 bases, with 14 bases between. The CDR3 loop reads CSARDWGRVHEQYF. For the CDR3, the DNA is TGCAGTGCTAGAGATTGGGGACGAGTACACGAGCAGTACTTC.

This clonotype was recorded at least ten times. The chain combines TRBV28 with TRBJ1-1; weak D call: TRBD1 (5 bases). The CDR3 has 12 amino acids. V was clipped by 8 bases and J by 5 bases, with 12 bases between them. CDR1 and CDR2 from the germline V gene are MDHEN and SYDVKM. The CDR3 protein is CASRGGWTEAFF. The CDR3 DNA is TGTGCCAGCCGGGGGGGGTGGACTGAAGCTTTCTTT.

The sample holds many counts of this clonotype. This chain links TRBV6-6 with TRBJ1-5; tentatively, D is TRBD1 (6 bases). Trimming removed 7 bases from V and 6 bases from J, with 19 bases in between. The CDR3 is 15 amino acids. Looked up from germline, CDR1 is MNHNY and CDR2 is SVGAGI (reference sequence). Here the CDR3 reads CASNFGRGVGQPQHF. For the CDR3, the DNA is TGTGCCAGCAATTTTGGGAGGGGGGTGGGTCAGCCCCAGCATTTT.

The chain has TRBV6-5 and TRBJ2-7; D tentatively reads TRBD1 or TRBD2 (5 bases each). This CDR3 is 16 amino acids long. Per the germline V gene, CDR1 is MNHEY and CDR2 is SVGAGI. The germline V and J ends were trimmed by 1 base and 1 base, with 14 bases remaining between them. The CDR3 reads CASSYWGKMGSYEQYF. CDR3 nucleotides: TGTGCCAGCAGTTACTGGGGGAAAATGGGGTCCTACGAGCAGTACTTC.

This chain's CDR3 is CASSPQSSVYEQYF. The CDR3 nucleotides read TGTGCCAGCAGCCCGCAGTCGTCCGTCTACGAGCAGTACTTC. This chain joins TRBV6-1 and TRBJ2-7; no reliable D call. The CDR3 consists of 14 residues. V dropped 6 bases and J dropped 3 bases, with 15 bases sitting between them. The germline V gene has CDR1 MNHNS and CDR2 SASEGT.

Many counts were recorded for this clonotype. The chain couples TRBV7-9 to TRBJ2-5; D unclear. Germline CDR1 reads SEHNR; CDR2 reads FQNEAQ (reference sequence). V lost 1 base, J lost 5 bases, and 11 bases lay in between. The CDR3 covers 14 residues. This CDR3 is CASSLVSGIETQYF. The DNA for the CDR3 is TGTGCCAGCAGCTTAGTGTCTGGGATCGAGACCCAGTACTTC.

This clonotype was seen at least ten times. The CDR3 DNA reads as TGTGCCAGCTCGAGGACGGAAACCTACGAGCAGTACTTC. Encoded protein: CASSRTETYEQYF. The chain carries TRBV12-3 or TRBV12-4 and TRBJ2-7, with D unresolved. This CDR3 is built from 13 residues. V lost 8 bases, J lost 2 bases, and 13 bases lay in between.

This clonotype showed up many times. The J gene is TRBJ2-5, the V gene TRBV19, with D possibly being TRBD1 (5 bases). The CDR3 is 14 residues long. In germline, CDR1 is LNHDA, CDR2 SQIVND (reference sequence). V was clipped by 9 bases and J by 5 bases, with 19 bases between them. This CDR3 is CASAEAGRRETQYF. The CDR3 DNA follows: TGTGCCAGCGCCGAGGCAGGGCGGCGCGAGACCCAGTACTTC.

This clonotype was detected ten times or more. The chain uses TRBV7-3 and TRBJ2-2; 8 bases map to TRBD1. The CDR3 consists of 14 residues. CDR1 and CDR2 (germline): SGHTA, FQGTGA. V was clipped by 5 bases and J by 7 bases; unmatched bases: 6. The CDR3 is CASSRDRGVGELFF. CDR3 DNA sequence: TGTGCCAGCAGCCGCGACAGGGGTGTCGGGGAGCTGTTTTTT.

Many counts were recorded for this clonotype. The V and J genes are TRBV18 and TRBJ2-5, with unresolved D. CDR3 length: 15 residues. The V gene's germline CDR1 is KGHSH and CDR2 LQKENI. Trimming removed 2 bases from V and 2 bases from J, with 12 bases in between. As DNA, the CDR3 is TGTGCCAGCTCACCAGGCCGGGCTCCTCAAGAGACCCAGTACTTC. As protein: CASSPGRAPQETQYF.

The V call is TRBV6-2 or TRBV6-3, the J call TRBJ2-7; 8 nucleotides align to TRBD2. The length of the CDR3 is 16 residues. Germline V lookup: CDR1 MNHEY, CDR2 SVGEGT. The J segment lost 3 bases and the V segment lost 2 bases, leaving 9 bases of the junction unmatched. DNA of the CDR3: TGTGCCAGCAGTTACCCCGGGCTAGCGGGTGACTACGAGCAGTACTTC. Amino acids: CASSYPGLAGDYEQYF.

For the CDR3, the DNA is TGTGCCACCCAGCTGTTGAGGAGCTTACCTTACGAGCAGTACTTC. It codes for CATQLLRSLPYEQYF. The genes are TRBV10-3 and TRBJ2-7, with D hard to call. Trimming pared 10 bases from V and 4 bases from J, leaving 23 bases between. Germline loops: CDR1 ENHRY, CDR2 SYGVKD. The CDR3 is made up of 15 amino acids.

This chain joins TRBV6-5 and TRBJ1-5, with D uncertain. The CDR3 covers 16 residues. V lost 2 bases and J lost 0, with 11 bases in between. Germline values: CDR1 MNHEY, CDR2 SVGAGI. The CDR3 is CASSYTSDHSNQPQHF. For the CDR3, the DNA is TGTGCCAGCAGTTACACTTCAGACCATAGCAATCAGCCCCAGCATTTT.

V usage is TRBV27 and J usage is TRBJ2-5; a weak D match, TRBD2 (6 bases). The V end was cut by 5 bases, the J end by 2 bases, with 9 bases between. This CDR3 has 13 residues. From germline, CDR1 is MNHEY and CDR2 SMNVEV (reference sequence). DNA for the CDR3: TGTGCCAGCAGTGGGACTGCACAAGAGACCCAGTACTTC. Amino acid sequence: CASSGTAQETQYF.

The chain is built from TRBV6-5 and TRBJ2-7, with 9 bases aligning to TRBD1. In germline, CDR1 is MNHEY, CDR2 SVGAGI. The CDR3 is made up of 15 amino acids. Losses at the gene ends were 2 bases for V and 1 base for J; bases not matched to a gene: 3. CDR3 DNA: TGTGCCAGCAGTTACGGGACAGGGTCATCCTACGAGCAGTACTTC. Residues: CASSYGTGSSYEQYF.